This T cell receptor (beta chain) was obtained from a study of shared clonotypes between healthy human individuals. In this sample, this clone turned up many times. The CDR3 contains 14 residues. In germline, CDR1 is LNHNV, CDR2 YYDKDF (reference sequence). Trimming removed 5 bases from V and 3 bases from J; junction bases left unmatched: 1. Profiled with immunoSEQ multiplex PCR; TCRdb holds only in-frame clones, not every one. The profile covers millions of clones, with around 95% appearing a single time and 0.1% to 0.15% taken by the ten largest. This clonotype originated in a man aged 18 to 29 in good health. The chain joins TRBV15 to TRBJ1-3; 10 bases are a match to TRBD1. The specimen sequenced was naive CD4+ T cells sorted from blood. Indicated subset: CD45RA+ positively selected. CDR3 in DNA: TGTGCCACCAGCCGGGACAGGGGTGGAAACACCATATATTTT. The encoded protein is CATSRDRGGNTIYF.